Sequencing of this T cell receptor (beta chain) was carried out in a study of metastatic and nonmetastatic thyroid tumors. Before thyroid surgery, none of the patients had received any treatment. Many counts were recorded for this clone. Its specificity is unknown. The CDR3 contains 14 residues. With V trimmed by 3 bases and J by 3 bases, 7 bases remained unmatched. In germline, CDR1 is DFQATT, CDR2 SNEGSKA (reference sequence). TCRdb re-called the PCR reads via MiXCR. This sample carries 45,000 to 65,000 clones, around 20% of them seen once, and the ten largest clones take 3.5% to 5%. Points from the study as a whole: According to reports, the diversity of TCR beta was significantly higher in malignant thyroid tumors than in benign nodules, and this held in both blood and tumor samples.

What was sequenced was blood. The V call is TRBV20-1, the J call TRBJ2-7; TRBD2 matches 8 bases. This receptor was identified in a female donor with papillary thyroid cancer or a benign thyroid nodule (not recorded which). Some clones in this sample may be carry-over from other donors' samples. The CDR3 here is CSAREAGVYYEQYF. CDR3 sequence (DNA): TGCAGTGCTAGGGAAGCGGGAGTCTACTACGAGCAGTACTTC.